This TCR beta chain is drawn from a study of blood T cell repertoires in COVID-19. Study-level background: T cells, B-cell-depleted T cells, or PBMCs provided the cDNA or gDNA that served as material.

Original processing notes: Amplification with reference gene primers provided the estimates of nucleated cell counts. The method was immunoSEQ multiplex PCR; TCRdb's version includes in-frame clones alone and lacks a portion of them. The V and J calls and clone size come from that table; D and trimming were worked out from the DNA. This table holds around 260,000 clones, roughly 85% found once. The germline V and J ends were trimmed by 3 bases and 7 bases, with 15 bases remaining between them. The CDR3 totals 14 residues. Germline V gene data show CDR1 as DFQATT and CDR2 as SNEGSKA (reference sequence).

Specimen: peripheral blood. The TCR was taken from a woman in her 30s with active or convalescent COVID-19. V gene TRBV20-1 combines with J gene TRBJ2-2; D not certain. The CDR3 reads CSASPSEVIGELFF. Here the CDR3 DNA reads TGCAGTGCTAGTCCCAGTGAGGTGATCGGGGAGCTGTTTTTT.